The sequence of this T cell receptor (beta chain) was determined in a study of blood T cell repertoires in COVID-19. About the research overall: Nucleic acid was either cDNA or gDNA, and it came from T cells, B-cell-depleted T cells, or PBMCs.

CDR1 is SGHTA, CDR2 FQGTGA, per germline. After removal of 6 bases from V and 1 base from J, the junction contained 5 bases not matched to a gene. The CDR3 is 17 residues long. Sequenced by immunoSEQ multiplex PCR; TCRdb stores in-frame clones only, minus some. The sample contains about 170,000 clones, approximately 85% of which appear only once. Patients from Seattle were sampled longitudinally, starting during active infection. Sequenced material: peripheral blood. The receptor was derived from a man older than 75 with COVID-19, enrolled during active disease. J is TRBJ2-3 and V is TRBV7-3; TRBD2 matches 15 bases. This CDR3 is CASSSGLAGGGTDTQYF. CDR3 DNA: TGTGCCAGCAGTTCGGGACTAGCGGGGGGAGGCACAGATACGCAGTATTTT.